This note documents a single T cell receptor beta chain sequence. Antigen specificity is unknown. V was pared by 2 bases and J by 3 bases, with 2 bases of the junction left unmatched. Germline V gives CDR1 SGHRS, CDR2 YFSETQ. CDR3 length: 15 amino acids. This sample stems from a study of cytomegalovirus exposure and HLA in healthy donors. Study-wide results and limits: There was a cluster of highly shared sequence variants that was likely a sequencing artifact.

The PCR had 60 Vbeta and 13 Jbeta primers. Sequenced by immunoSEQ multiplex PCR; TCRdb stores in-frame clones only, minus some. The table has a few hundred thousand clones, around 80% seen once. The specimen sequenced was PBMCs. J is TRBJ2-1 and V is TRBV5-1; 10 bases match TRBD2. The sequence came from a woman in her fifties or sixties in good health and CMV-seropositive. The CDR3 DNA follows: TGCGCCAGCAGCTTTACTAGCGGGAACTACAATGAGCAGTTCTTC. Amino acids: CASSFTSGNYNEQFF.